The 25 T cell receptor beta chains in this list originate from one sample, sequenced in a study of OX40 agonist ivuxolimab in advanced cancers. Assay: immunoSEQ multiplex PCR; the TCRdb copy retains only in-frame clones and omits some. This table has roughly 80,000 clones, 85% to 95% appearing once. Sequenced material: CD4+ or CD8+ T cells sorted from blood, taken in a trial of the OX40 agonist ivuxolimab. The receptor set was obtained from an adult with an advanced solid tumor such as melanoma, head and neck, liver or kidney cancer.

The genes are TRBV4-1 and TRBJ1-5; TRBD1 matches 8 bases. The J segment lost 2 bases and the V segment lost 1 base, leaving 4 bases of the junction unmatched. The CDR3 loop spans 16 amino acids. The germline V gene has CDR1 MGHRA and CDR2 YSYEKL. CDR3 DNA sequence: TGCGCCAGCAGCCAAGTCTCGGGACAGGGCAATCAGCCCCAGCATTTT. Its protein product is CASSQVSGQGNQPQHF.

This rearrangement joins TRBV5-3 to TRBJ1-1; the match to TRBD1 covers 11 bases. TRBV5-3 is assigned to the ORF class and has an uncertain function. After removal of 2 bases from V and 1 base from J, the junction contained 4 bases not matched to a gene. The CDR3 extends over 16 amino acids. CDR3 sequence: CARSFSGQGANTEAFF. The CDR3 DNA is TGTGCCAGAAGCTTTTCTGGACAGGGGGCGAACACTGAAGCTTTCTTT.

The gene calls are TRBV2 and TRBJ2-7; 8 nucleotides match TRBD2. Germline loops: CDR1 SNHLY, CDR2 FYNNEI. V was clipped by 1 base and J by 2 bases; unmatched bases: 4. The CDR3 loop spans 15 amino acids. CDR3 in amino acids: CASSEVAGGTYEQYF. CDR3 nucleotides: TGTGCCAGCAGTGAAGTCGCGGGGGGCACCTACGAGCAGTACTTC.

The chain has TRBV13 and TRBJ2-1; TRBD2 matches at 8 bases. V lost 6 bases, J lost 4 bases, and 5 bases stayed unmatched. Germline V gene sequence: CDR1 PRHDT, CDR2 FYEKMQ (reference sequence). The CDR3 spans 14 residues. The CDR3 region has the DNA TGTGCCAGCAGTCCGGGACTAGATTACAATGAGCAGTTCTTC. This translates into CASSPGLDYNEQFF.

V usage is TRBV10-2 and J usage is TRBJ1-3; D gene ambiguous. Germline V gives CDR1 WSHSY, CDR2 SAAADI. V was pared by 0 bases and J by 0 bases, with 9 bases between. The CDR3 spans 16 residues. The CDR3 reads CASSESARYSGNTIYF. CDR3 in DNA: TGCGCCAGCAGTGAGTCGGCCCGATACTCTGGAAACACCATATATTTT.

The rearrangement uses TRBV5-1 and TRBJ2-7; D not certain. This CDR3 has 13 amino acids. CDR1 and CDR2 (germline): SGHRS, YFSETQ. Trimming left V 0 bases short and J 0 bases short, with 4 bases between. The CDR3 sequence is CASSLAPSYEQYF. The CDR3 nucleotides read TGCGCCAGCAGCTTGGCGCCCTCCTACGAGCAGTACTTC.

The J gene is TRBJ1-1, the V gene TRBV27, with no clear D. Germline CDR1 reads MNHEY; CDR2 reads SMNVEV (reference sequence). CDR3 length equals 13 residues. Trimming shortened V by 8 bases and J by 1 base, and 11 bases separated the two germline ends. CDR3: CASGLMTNTEAFF. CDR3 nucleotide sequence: TGTGCCAGCGGCTTAATGACGAACACTGAAGCTTTCTTT.

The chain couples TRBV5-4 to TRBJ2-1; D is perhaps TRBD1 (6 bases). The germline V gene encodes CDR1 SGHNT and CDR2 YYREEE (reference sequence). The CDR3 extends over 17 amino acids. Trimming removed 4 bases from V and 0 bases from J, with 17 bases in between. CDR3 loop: CASSLARGYGSYNEQFF. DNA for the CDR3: TGTGCCAGCAGCCTGGCCAGGGGATATGGCTCCTACAATGAGCAGTTCTTC.

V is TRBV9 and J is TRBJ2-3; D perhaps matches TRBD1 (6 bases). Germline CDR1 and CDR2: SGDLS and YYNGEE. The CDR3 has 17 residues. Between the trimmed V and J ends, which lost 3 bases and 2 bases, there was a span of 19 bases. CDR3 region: CASSDPDSGLFTDTQYF. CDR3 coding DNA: TGTGCCAGCAGCGACCCGGACAGTGGGCTTTTCACAGATACGCAGTATTTT.

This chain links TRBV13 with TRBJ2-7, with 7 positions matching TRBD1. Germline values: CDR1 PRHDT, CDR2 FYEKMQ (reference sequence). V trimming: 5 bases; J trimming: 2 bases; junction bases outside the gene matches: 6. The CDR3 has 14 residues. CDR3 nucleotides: TGTGCCAGCAGCGTAAAACAGGGGCCCTACGAGCAGTACTTC. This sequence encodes CASSVKQGPYEQYF.

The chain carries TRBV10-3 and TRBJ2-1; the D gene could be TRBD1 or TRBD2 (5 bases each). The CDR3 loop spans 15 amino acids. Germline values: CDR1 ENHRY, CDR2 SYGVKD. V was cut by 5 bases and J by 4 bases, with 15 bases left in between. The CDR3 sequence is CAISPTGTPYNEQFF. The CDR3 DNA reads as TGTGCCATCAGTCCCACCGGGACCCCGTACAATGAGCAGTTCTTC.

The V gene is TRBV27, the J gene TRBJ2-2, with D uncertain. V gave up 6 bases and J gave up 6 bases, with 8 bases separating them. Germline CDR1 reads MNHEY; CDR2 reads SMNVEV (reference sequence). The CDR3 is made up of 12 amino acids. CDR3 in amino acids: CASSPLAGELFF. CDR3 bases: TGTGCCAGCAGCCCCTTGGCCGGGGAGCTGTTTTTT.

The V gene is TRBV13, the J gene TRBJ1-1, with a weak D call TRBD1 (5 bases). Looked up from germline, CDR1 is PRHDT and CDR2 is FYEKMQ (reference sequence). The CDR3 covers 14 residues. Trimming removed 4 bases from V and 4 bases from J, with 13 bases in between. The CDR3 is CASSSKQEVTEAFF. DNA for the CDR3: TGTGCCAGCAGCTCTAAACAGGAGGTCACTGAAGCTTTCTTT.

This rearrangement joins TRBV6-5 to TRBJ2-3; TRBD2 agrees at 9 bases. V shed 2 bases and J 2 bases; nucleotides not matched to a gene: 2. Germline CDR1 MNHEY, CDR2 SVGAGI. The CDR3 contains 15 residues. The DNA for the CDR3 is TGTGCCAGCAGTTACGAGCGGGGGGCCACAGATACGCAGTATTTT. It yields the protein CASSYERGATDTQYF.

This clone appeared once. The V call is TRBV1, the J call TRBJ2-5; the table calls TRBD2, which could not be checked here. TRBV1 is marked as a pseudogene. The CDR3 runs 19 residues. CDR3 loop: CTSSEPGLAGKRPKETQYF. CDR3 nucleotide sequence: TGCACCAGCAGCGAACCGGGACTAGCGGGGAAGAGACCCAAAGAGACCCAGTACTTC.

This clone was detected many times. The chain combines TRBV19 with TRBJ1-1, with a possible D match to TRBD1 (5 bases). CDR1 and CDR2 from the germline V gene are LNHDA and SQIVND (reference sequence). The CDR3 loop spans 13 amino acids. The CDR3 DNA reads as TGTGCGGTGATGGGGGGGATGGACACTGAAGCTTTCTTT. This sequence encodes CAVMGGMDTEAFF.

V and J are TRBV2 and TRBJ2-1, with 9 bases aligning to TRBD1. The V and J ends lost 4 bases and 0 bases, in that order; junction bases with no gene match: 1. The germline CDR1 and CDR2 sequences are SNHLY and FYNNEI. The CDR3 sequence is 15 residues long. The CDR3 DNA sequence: TGTGCCAGCAGTGTGGGACAGGGCTCCTACAATGAGCAGTTCTTC. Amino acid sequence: CASSVGQGSYNEQFF.

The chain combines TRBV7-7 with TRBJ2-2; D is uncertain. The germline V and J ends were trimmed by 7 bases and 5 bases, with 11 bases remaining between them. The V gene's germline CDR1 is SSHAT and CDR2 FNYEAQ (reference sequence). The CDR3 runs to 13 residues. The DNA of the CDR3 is TGTGCCAGCACTCCGACACGGACCGGGGAGCTGTTTTTT. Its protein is CASTPTRTGELFF.

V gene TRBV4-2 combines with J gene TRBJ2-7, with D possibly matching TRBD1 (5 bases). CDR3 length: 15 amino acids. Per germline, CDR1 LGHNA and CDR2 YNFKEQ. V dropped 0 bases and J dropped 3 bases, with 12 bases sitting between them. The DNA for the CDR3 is TGTGCCAGCAGCCAAGATTTAGGACATTACTACGAGCAGTACTTC. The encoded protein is CASSQDLGHYYEQYF.

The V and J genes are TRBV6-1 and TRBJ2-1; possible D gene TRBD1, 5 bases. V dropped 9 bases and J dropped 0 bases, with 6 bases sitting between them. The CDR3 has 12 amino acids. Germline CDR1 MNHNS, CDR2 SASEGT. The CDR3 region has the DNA TGTGCCAGTGACAGCTCCTACAATGAGCAGTTCTTC. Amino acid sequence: CASDSSYNEQFF.

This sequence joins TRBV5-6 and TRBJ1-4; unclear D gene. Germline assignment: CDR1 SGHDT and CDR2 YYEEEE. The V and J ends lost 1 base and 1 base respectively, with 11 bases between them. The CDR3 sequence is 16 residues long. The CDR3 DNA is TGTGCCAGCAGCTTGTGGGCGACGGGAACTAATGAAAAACTGTTTTTT. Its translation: CASSLWATGTNEKLFF.

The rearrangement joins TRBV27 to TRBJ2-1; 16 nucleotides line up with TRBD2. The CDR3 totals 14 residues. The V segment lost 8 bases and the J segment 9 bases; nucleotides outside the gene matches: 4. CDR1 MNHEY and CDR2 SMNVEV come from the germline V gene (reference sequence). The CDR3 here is CASGTSGRVGEQFF. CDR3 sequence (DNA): TGTGCCAGCGGGACTAGCGGGAGGGTAGGTGAGCAGTTCTTC.

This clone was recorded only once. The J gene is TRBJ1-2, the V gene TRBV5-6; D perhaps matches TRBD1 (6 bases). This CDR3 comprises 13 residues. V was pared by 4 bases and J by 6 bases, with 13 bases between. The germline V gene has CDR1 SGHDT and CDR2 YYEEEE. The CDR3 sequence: CASSTGQLDGYTF. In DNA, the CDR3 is TGTGCCAGCAGCACGGGACAACTGGATGGCTACACCTTC.

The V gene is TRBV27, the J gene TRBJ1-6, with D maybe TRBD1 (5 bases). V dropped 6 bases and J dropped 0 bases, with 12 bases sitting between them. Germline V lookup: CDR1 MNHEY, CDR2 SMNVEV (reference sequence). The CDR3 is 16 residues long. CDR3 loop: CASRPSGSSYNSPLHF. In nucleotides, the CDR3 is TGTGCCAGCAGACCCTCAGGGAGCTCCTATAATTCACCCCTCCACTTT.

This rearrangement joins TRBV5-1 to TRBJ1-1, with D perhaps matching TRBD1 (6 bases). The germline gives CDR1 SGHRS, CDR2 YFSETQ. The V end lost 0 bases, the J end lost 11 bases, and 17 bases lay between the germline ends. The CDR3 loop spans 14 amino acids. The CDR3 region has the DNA TGCGCCAGCAGCTTGGCAGGGGTAGATGGGCAGGCTTTCTTT. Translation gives CASSLAGVDGQAFF. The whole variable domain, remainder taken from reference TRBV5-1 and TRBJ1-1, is KAGVTQTPRYLIKTRGQQVTLSCSPISGHRSVSWYQQTPGQGLQFLFEYFSETQRNKGNFPGRFSGRQFSNSRSEMNVSTLELGDSALYLCASSLAGVDGQAFFGQGTRLTVV.